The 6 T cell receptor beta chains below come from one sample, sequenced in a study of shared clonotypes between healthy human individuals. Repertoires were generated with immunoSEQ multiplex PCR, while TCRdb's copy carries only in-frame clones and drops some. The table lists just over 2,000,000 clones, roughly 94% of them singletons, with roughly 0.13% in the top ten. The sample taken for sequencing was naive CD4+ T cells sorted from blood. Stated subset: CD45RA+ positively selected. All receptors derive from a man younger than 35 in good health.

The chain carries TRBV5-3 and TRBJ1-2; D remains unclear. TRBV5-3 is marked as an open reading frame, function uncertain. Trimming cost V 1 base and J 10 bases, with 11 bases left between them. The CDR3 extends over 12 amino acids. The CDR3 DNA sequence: TGTGCCAGAAGCTTGAATCGGGGAGACTACACCTTC. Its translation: CARSLNRGDYTF.

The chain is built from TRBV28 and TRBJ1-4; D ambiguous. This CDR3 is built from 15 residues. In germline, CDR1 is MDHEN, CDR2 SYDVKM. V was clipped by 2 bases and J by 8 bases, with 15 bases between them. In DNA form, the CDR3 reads TGTGCCAGCAGTTTAAATCGAGGGTTTCGGGAAAAACTGTTTTTT. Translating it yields CASSLNRGFREKLFF. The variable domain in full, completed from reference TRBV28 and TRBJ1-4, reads DVKVTQSSRYLVKRTGEKVFLECVQDMDHENMFWYRQDPGLGLRLIYFSYDVKMKEKGDIPEGYSVSREKKERFSLILESASTNQTSMYLCASSLNRGFREKLFFGSGTQLSVL.

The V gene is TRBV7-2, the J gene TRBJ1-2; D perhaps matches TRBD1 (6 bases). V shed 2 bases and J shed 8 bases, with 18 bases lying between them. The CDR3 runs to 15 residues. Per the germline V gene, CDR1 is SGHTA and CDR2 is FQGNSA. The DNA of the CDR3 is TGTGCCAGCAGCTTATTATCGGGGGCAGGGGAAGGCTACACCTTC. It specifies CASSLLSGAGEGYTF.

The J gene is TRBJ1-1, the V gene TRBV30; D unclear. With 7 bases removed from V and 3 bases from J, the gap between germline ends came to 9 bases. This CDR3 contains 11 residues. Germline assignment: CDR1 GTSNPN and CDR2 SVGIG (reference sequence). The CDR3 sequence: CAYTQDTEAFF. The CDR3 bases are TGTGCCTACACCCAAGACACTGAAGCTTTCTTT.

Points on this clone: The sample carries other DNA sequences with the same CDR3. CDR3 sequence reads: CASRGQGARNEQFF. The CDR3 DNA sequence: TGTGCCAGCAGGGGACAGGGGGCCCGCAATGAGCAGTTCTTC. The chain uses TRBV28 and TRBJ2-1; 12 bases map to TRBD1. This CDR3 contains 14 residues. Germline lookup yields CDR1 MDHEN and CDR2 SYDVKM. V lost 6 bases, J lost 6 bases, and 3 bases stayed unmatched.

The CDR3 nucleotides are TGTGCCAGCAGTTTATTTGGGCCAGATACGCAGTATTTT. Residues: CASSLFGPDTQYF. The chain employs TRBV27 and TRBJ2-3, with D uncertain. With 1 base removed from V and 4 bases from J, the gap between germline ends came to 6 bases. The CDR3 length is 13 residues. CDR1 is MNHEY, CDR2 SMNVEV, per germline (reference sequence).